The rows below give T cell receptor beta chains drawn from one sample of a study of shared T cell receptors in the human thymus. The table came from immunoSEQ multiplex PCR; TCRdb's copy has only in-frame clones and leaves some out. The table includes 600,000 or so clones, over 75% detected once. This same sample was also taken into another study, of human thymus T cells.

The source material was thymocytes. The receptors were gathered from a boy less than two years old with a congenital heart defect. Each CDR3 is given with its conserved first and last residue.

>TRBV18
CASSPHYSKNEQGWNQPQHF
>TRBV27
CASSFGLAGGEQFF
>TRBV14
CASRLAGGPYNEQFF
>TRBV27
CASSPLAGDEQFF
>TRBV28
CASSLPPQGRTEAFF
>TRBV28
CASSSRSLQGTSNQPQHF
>TRBV19
CASSASSYNSPLHF
>TRBV5-1
CASSLVPLSSYNEQFF
>TRBV15
CATSRVGLAGLGEQFF
>TRBV11-2
CASSLAIDREGGNTIYF
>TRBV7-2
CASSPDIGNYGYTF
>TRBV28
CASSLGANQSSYNSPLHF
>TRBV6-6
CASSAGTANSPLHF
>TRBV7-9
CASSLAVWQDGTDTQYF
>TRBV7-2
CASSLGPDSPTQYF
>TRBV5-1
CASSLGPWDSNSYEQYF
>TRBV6-1
CASSELRTYNSPLHF
>TRBV29-1
CSVVRTSGTDTQYF
>TRBV6-7
CASSYRDSNEKLFF
>TRBV4-3
CASSQDRDRERTGANVLTF
>TRBV7-2
CASSTTGGSNQPQHF
>TRBV27
CASSRGSNYGYTF
>TRBV6-6
CASSLGPLSYEQYF
>TRBV19
CASSCRYPGQGGSGELFF
>TRBV27
CATGRGAWDNEQFF
>TRBV2
CASKERRLGVDEQFF
>TRBV5-1
CASSIKQPNTGELFF
>TRBV30
CAWSKRTGRETQYF
>TRBV5-1
CASSFQGRGGSFNEQFF
>TRBV15
CATSGSGGAADTQYF
>TRBV30
CAWKVEERNYGYTF
>TRBV28
CASSPQQGHTDTQYF
>TRBV6-5
CASSSVPGETQYF
>TRBV7-8
CASSFPPPRTDYGYTF
>TRBV10-3
CAITSRDSQRTEAFF
>TRBV4-1
CASSQGAGLSYNEQFF
>TRBV30
CAWSVRSGSSYEQYF
>TRBV15
CATSRAPPDRFSPRGQPQHF
>TRBV29-1
CSVRLGAGPNTGELFF
>TRBV14
CASSPTRTGVFEYEQYF
>TRBV6-1
CASSEARENEKLFF
>TRBV4-3
CASSQDPGLYGNEQFF
>TRBV7-2
CASSPAGTGSKGTEAFF
>TRBV10-3
CAISADRDHGELFF
>TRBV2
CASIGQGVVYGYTF
>TRBV28
CASIRATERNQPQHF
>TRBV11-2
CASSLDPRPVQETQYF
>TRBV29-1
CSARSTSGRWADTQYF
>TRBV4-1
CASSHPTGSNNEQFF